This entry lists 23 T cell receptor beta chains sequenced from one sample in a study of blood T cell repertoires in COVID-19 (dated by TCRdb to the early 2020s). Libraries were built with the immunoSEQ multiplex PCR assay. The table was pulled from immuneACCESS by TCRdb, which kept in-frame rearrangements only. Such tables lose some clones; where checked, under half of the loss comes from unresolved V genes, and the rest has no known cause. This sample holds 390,000 or so clones; 75% to 90% were observed only once. The ten largest clones take up under 1.5% of the sample. Sequencing was carried out using peripheral blood. Source of these receptors: a young woman with active or convalescent COVID-19.

The chain carries TRBV7-8 and TRBJ1-1; D gene ambiguous. This CDR3 region has 14 residues. Germline assignment: CDR1 SGHVS and CDR2 FQNEAQ. V was shortened by 4 bases and J by 3 bases, with 12 bases between the two germline ends. This CDR3 is CASSSTDGDTEAFF. CDR3 sequence (DNA): TGTGCCAGCAGCTCCACGGACGGGGACACTGAAGCTTTCTTT. Full variable domain (missing parts from reference TRBV7-8 and TRBJ1-1): GAGVSQSPRYKVAKRGQDVALRCDPISGHVSLFWYQQALGQGPEFLTYFQNEAQLDKSGLPSDRFFAERPEGSVSTLKIQRTQQEDSAVYLCASSSTDGDTEAFFGQGTRLTVV.

The chain is built from TRBV5-1 and TRBJ1-2; 9 bases map to TRBD1. This CDR3 region has 14 residues. The ends lost 3 bases at V and 8 bases at J; junction bases unmatched: 8. Per germline, CDR1 SGHRS and CDR2 YFSETQ. Here the CDR3 DNA reads TGCGCCAGCAGCTATACCGGGACAGGGATCGGCTACACCTTC. This encodes CASSYTGTGIGYTF.

Here the CDR3 DNA reads TGTGCCAGCAGCTTCTCACTAGCGGGGGCCCGGCGGGGGGAGCTGTTTTTT. Its protein is CASSFSLAGARRGELFF. The chain has TRBV7-2 and TRBJ2-2; 11 nucleotides align to TRBD2. Trimming removed 3 bases from V and 8 bases from J; junction bases left unmatched: 11. This CDR3 has 17 residues. The germline V gene encodes CDR1 SGHTA and CDR2 FQGNSA.

V is TRBV9 and J is TRBJ1-3, with a tentative D call TRBD1 (5 bases). The CDR3 runs 16 residues. Trimming cost V 4 bases and J 0 bases, with 14 bases left between them. The germline CDR1 and CDR2 sequences are SGDLS and YYNGEE. The chain's CDR3 is CASSLTQGISGNTIYF. CDR3 coding DNA: TGTGCCAGCAGCTTAACGCAGGGAATCTCTGGAAACACCATATATTTT. The entire variable domain, with the rest obtained from reference TRBV9 and TRBJ1-3, is as follows: DSGVTQTPKHLITATGQRVTLRCSPRSGDLSVYWYQQSLDQGLQFLIQYYNGEERAKGNILERFSAQQFPDLHSELNLSSLELGDSALYFCASSLTQGISGNTIYFGEGSWLTVV.

This chain links TRBV7-2 with TRBJ1-3; D perhaps matches TRBD1 (5 bases). The length of the CDR3 is 14 residues. CDR1 and CDR2 from the germline V gene are SGHTA and FQGNSA. V was shortened by 2 bases and J by 2 bases, with 7 bases between the two germline ends. CDR3 sequence: CASSLPGAGNTIYF. The CDR3 DNA sequence: TGTGCCAGCAGCTTACCGGGGGCTGGAAACACCATATATTTT.

The chain carries TRBV25-1 and TRBJ2-2, with 8 positions matching TRBD1. Germline loops: CDR1 MGHDK, CDR2 SYGVNS. Trimming took 4 bases from V and 2 from J; bases not matched to a gene: 6. The CDR3 sequence is 16 residues long. The CDR3 DNA is TGTGCCAGCAGTGCGTCCGGGACAGGCAACACCGGGGAGCTGTTTTTT. It specifies CASSASGTGNTGELFF. Filled out from reference TRBV25-1 and TRBJ2-2, the complete variable domain reads EADIYQTPRYLVIGTGKKITLECSQTMGHDKMYWYQQDPGMELHLIHYSYGVNSTEKGDLSSESTVSRIRTEHFPLTLESARPSHTSQYLCASSASGTGNTGELFFGEGSRLTVL.

Remarks on this clone: This specimen includes other DNA sequences encoding the same CDR3. The V call is TRBV18, the J call TRBJ2-1, with 10 bases that match TRBD2. Unmatched junction bases numbered 1, after V lost 1 base and J lost 4 bases. CDR3 length: 15 amino acids. Germline CDR1 is KGHSH and CDR2 is LQKENI. The CDR3, as DNA: TGTGCCAGCTCACCACTAGCGGGGGGATACAATGAGCAGTTCTTC. Translation gives CASSPLAGGYNEQFF.

The chain combines TRBV3-1 (or the pseudogene TRBV3-2) with TRBJ1-5, with 9 bases identical to TRBD1. Germline V gene sequence: CDR1 LGHDT, CDR2 YNNKEL (reference sequence). CDR3 length: 17 amino acids. V was pared by 1 base and J by 3 bases, with 7 bases of the junction left unmatched. The CDR3 nucleotides read TGTGCCAGCAGCCAAGGGACAGGGGATGCCTACAATCAGCCCCAGCATTTT. Protein product: CASSQGTGDAYNQPQHF.

The V call is TRBV5-4, the J call TRBJ2-5, with TRBD2 matching 13 bases. The CDR3 runs to 16 residues. Germline-derived CDR1 and CDR2 are SGHNT and YYREEE (reference sequence). V shed 0 bases, J shed 5 bases, and the junction held 4 bases outside the gene matches. The CDR3: CASSLEGLAGMETQYF. As DNA, the CDR3 is TGTGCCAGCAGCTTGGAGGGACTAGCGGGGATGGAGACCCAGTACTTC.

V and J are TRBV9 and TRBJ2-3, with 7 bases lining up with TRBD2. Germline-derived CDR1 and CDR2 are SGDLS and YYNGEE. V trimming: 3 bases; J trimming: 1 base; junction bases outside the gene matches: 11. The CDR3 runs to 17 residues. CDR3 in DNA: TGTGCCAGCAGCGCCCAGGTGCCTGGGGGGGGCACAGATACGCAGTATTTT. This translates into CASSAQVPGGGTDTQYF.

The chain combines TRBV11-2 with TRBJ1-2; a weak D match, TRBD1 (6 bases). V lost 2 bases and J 5 bases, leaving 18 bases between the germline ends. CDR1 is SGHAT and CDR2 is FQNNGV in the germline V gene. CDR3 length equals 16 residues. The CDR3 is CASSLRSTGLLYGYTF. The CDR3 nucleotides read TGTGCCAGCAGCTTAAGATCCACAGGGCTTTTATATGGCTACACCTTC. Combining the CDR3 with reference TRBV11-2 and TRBJ1-2 gives the whole variable domain EAGVAQSPRYKIIEKRQSVAFWCNPISGHATLYWYQQILGQGPKLLIQFQNNGVVDDSQLPKDRFSAERLKGVDSTLKIQPAKLEDSAVYLCASSLRSTGLLYGYTFGSGTRLTVV.

To note about this clone: The same CDR3 arises from other DNA sequences in this sample as well. This rearrangement joins TRBV6-5 to TRBJ1-2; TRBD1 matches at 10 bases. The length of the CDR3 is 14 residues. Germline CDR1 MNHEY, CDR2 SVGAGI. Losses at the gene ends were 5 bases for V and 3 bases for J; bases not matched to a gene: 3. The CDR3 region has the DNA TGTGCCAGCAGTCGGACAGGGGGGGACTATGGCTACACCTTC. Translating it yields CASSRTGGDYGYTF.

This chain joins TRBV9 and TRBJ1-3; D is unresolved. The ends were cut back, 0 bases at V and 1 base at J, with 8 bases in the middle. Germline CDR1 reads SGDLS; CDR2 reads YYNGEE. The CDR3 sequence is 15 residues long. The CDR3 nucleotides are TGTGCCAGCAGCGTAGGCTGGCCTTCTGGAAACACCATATATTTT. Its translation: CASSVGWPSGNTIYF. The full variable domain, completed using reference TRBV9 and TRBJ1-3, is DSGVTQTPKHLITATGQRVTLRCSPRSGDLSVYWYQQSLDQGLQFLIQYYNGEERAKGNILERFSAQQFPDLHSELNLSSLELGDSALYFCASSVGWPSGNTIYFGEGSWLTVV.

The chain joins TRBV18 to TRBJ1-1; D uncertain. Trimming removed 3 bases from V and 0 bases from J, with 20 bases in between. The CDR3 has 18 residues. The V gene's germline CDR1 is KGHSH and CDR2 LQKENI. DNA of the CDR3: TGTGCCAGCTCACCTGCCTCTTCGACTAAGGCGGTGAACACTGAAGCTTTCTTT. It yields the protein CASSPASSTKAVNTEAFF.

This clone was recorded only once. The rearrangement links TRBV6-5 to TRBJ1-5; unclear D gene. This CDR3 region has 13 residues. Germline CDR1 is MNHEY and CDR2 is SVGAGI. V was trimmed by 4 bases and J by 13 bases, leaving 17 bases between them. The CDR3 nucleotides read TGTGCCAGCAGTTCCCTCGAGGGCCACGGGCAGCATTTT. It translates to CASSSLEGHGQHF.

This chain connects TRBV2 to TRBJ2-3, with TRBD1 identical over 7 bases. Germline CDR1 and CDR2: SNHLY and FYNNEI. After removal of 4 bases from V and 4 bases from J, the junction contained 2 bases not matched to a gene. CDR3 length: 13 amino acids. The CDR3 nucleotides read TGTGCCAGCAGTGGACAGGGTGCAGATACGCAGTATTTT. Translated, it gives CASSGQGADTQYF.

V usage is TRBV11-2 and J usage is TRBJ2-6; D unresolved. This CDR3 region has 13 residues. Germline CDR1 reads SGHAT; CDR2 reads FQNNGV. The V gene lost 3 bases and the J gene lost 4 bases, with 4 bases spanning the gap. The CDR3 DNA reads TGTGCCAGCAGCTTTCAGGGGGCCAACGTCCTGACTTTC. Its translation is CASSFQGANVLTF.

The chain recombines TRBV18 with TRBJ2-1, with TRBD2 matching 13 bases. CDR1 and CDR2 (germline): KGHSH, LQKENI. The CDR3 extends over 17 amino acids. Trimming took 0 bases from V and 5 from J; bases not matched to a gene: 4. The CDR3 DNA follows: TGTGCCAGCTCACCACCGACTAGCGGGAGGCCTCACAATGAGCAGTTCTTC. Residues: CASSPPTSGRPHNEQFF.

The CDR3 bases are TGTGCCAGCAGCTTCAAACAGACTAGCGGCCTATTCTACGAGCAGTACTTC. Protein: CASSFKQTSGLFYEQYF. The chain joins TRBV7-8 to TRBJ2-7; 9 bases align to TRBD2. Germline V gene sequence: CDR1 SGHVS, CDR2 FQNEAQ. This CDR3 contains 17 residues. V shed 3 bases and J 3 bases; nucleotides not matched to a gene: 12.

This chain connects TRBV7-2 to TRBJ1-2; D not resolved. CDR1 SGHTA and CDR2 FQGNSA come from the germline V gene. V was cut by 0 bases and J by 6 bases, with 8 bases left in between. CDR3 size: 13 residues. CDR3 sequence: CASSLATGNGYTF. In DNA, the CDR3 is TGTGCCAGCAGCTTAGCAACGGGGAATGGCTACACCTTC.

This chain connects TRBV19 to TRBJ2-7; the D is unclear. The germline gives CDR1 LNHDA, CDR2 SQIVND (reference sequence). The CDR3 runs to 11 residues. V dropped 4 bases and J dropped 3 bases, with 4 bases sitting between them. CDR3 nucleotide sequence: TGTGCCAGTAGTAACATCTACGAGCAGTACTTC. Translating it yields CASSNIYEQYF.

This sequence joins TRBV6-5 and TRBJ1-2, with D tentatively TRBD1 (6 bases). There are 13 residues in the CDR3. The germline gives CDR1 MNHEY, CDR2 SVGAGI. Trimming removed 7 bases from V and 6 bases from J, with 15 bases in between. The CDR3 loop reads CASTPDGGHGYTF. The CDR3 nucleotides read TGTGCCAGCACCCCCGATGGGGGCCATGGCTACACCTTC.

The rearrangement uses TRBV14 and TRBJ1-2; no reliable D call. CDR1 is SGHDN, CDR2 FVKESK, per germline. The V gene lost 1 base and the J gene lost 7 bases, with 13 bases spanning the gap. The CDR3 sequence is 14 residues long. CDR3 sequence (DNA): TGTGCCAGCAGCCAAGGTGTCGTTACAAGTGGCTACACCTTC. This sequence encodes CASSQGVVTSGYTF.